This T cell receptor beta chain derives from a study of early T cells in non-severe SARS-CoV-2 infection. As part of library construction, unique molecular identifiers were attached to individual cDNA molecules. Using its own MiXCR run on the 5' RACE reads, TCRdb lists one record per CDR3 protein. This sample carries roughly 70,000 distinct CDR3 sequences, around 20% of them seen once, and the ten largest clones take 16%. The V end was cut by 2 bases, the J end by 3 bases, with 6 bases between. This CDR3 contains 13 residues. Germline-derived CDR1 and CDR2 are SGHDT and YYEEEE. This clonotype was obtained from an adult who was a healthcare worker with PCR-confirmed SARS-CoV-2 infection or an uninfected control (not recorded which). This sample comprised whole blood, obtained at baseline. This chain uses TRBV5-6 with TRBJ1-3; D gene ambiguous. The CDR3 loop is CASSLGSGNTIYF. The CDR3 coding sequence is TGTGCCAGCAGCTTAGGAAGTGGAAACACCATATATTTT.